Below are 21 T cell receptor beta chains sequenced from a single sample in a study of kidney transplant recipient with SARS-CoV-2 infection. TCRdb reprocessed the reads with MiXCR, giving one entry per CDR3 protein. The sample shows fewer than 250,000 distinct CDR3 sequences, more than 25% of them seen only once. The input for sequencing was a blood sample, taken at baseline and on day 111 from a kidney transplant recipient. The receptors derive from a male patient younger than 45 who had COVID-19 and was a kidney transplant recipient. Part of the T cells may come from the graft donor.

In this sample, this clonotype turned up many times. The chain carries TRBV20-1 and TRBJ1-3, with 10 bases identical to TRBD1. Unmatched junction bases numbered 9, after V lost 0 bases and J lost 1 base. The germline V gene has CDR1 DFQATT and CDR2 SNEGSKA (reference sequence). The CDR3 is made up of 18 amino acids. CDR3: CSARDLRGTGESGNTIYF. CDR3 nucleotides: TGCAGTGCTAGAGACCTCCGGGGGACAGGGGAGTCTGGAAACACCATATATTTT.

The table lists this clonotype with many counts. The CDR3: CASSWNSGTVTEAFF. The CDR3 DNA sequence: TGTGCCAGCAGCTGGAATTCCGGGACAGTCACTGAAGCTTTCTTT. The chain carries TRBV7-9 and TRBJ1-1, with TRBD1 identical over 7 bases. CDR3 length equals 15 residues. V gave up 4 bases and J gave up 4 bases; unmatched junction bases: 9. Germline V gene data show CDR1 as SEHNR and CDR2 as FQNEAQ (reference sequence).

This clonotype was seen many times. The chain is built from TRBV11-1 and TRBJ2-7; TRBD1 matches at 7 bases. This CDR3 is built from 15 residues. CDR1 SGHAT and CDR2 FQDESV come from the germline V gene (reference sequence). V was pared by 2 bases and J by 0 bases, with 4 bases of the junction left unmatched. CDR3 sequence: CASSLSGTASYEQYF. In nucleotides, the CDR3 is TGTGCCAGCAGCTTAAGTGGGACAGCCTCCTACGAGCAGTACTTC. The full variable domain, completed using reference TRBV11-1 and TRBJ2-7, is EAEVAQSPRYKITEKSQAVAFWCDPISGHATLYWYRQILGQGPELLVQFQDESVVDDSQLPKDRFSAERLKGVDSTLKIQPAELGDSAMYLCASSLSGTASYEQYFGPGTRLTVT.

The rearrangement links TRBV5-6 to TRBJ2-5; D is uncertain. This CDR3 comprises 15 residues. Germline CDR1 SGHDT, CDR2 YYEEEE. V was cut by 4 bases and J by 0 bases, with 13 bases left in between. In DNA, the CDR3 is TGTGCCAGCAGCCAGGACCGACCGTACCAAGAGACCCAGTACTTC. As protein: CASSQDRPYQETQYF.

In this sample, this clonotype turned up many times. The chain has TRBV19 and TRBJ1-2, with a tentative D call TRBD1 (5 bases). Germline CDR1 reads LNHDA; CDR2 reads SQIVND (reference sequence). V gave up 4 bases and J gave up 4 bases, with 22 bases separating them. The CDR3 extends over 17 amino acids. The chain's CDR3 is CASSSCRTNRKTYGYTF. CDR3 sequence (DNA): TGTGCCAGTAGTAGTTGTAGGACAAATCGAAAGACCTATGGCTACACCTTC.

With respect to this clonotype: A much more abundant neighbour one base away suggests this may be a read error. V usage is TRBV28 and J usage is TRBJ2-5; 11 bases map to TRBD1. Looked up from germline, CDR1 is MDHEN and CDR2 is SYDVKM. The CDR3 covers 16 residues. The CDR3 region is CTSSLLDRGRSETQYF. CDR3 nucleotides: TGTACCAGCAGTTTACTGGACAGGGGGCGTTCGGAGACCCAGTACTTC. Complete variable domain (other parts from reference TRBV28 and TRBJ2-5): DVKVTQSSRYLVKRTGEKVFLECVQDMDHENMFWYRQDPGLGLRLIYFSYDVKMKEKGDIPEGYSVSREKKERFSLILESASTNQTSMYLCTSSLLDRGRSETQYFGPGTRLLVL.

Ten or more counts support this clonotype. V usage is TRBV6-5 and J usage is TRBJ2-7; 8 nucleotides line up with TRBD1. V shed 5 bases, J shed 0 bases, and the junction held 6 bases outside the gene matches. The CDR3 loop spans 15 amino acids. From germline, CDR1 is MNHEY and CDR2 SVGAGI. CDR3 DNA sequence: TGTGCCAGCAGTGACAGGGGACAGATCTCCTACGAGCAGTACTTC. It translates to CASSDRGQISYEQYF.

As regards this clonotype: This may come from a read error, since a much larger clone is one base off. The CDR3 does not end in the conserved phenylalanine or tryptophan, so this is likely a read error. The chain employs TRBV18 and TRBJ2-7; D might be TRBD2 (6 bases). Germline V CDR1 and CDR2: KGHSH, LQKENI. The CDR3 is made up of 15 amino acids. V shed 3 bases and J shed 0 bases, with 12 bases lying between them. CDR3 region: CASSPGSGLSYEQYL. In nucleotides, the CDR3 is TGTGCCAGCTCACCCGGTAGCGGACTCTCCTACGAGCAGTACCTC.

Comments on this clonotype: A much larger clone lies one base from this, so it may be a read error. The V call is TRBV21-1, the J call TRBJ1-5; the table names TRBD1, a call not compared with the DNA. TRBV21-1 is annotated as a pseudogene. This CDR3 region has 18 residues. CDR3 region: CASSKCQRQKNSNQPQHF. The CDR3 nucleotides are TGTGCCAGCAGCAAATGCCAGCGCCAGAAAAATAGCAATCAGCCCCAGCATTTT.

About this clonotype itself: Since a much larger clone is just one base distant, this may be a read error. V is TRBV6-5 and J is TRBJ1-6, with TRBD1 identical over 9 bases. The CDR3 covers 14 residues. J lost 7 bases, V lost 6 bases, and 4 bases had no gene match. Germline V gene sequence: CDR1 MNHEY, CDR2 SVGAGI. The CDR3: CASRDRGKNSPLHF. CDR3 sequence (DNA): TGTGCCAGCAGAGACAGGGGGAAGAATTCACCCCTCCACTTT.

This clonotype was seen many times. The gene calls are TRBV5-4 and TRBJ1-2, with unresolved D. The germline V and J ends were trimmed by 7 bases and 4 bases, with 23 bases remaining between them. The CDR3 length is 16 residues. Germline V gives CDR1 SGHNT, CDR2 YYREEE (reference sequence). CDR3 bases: TGTGCCAGCGAAGGGCGCGTACCAGGAAAGACCTATGGCTACACCTTC. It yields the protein CASEGRVPGKTYGYTF. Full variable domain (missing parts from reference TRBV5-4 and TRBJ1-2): ETGVTQSPTHLIKTRGQQVTLRCSSQSGHNTVSWYQQALGQGPQFIFQYYREEENGRGNFPPRFSGLQFPNYSSELNVNALELDDSALYLCASEGRVPGKTYGYTFGSGTRLTVV.

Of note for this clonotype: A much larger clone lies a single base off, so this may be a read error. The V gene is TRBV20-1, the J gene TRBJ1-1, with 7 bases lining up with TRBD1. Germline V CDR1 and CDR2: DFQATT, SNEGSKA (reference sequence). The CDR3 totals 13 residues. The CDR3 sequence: CSARKQGGPEALF. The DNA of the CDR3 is TGCAGTGCTAGAAAGCAGGGGGGACCTGAAGCTCTCTTT.

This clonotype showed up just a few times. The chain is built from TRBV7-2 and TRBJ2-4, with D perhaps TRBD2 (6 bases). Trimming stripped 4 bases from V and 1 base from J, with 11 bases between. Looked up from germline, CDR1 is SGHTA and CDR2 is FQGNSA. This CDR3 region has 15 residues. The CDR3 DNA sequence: TGTGCCAGCAGCTCACTAGCAAGTGCCAAAAACATTCAGTACTTC. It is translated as CASSSLASAKNIQYF.

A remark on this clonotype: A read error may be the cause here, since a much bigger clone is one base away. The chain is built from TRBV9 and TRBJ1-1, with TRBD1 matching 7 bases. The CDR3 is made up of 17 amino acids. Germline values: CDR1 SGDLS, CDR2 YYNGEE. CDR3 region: CAGSVEPAGGLNTEAFF. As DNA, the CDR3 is TGTGCCGGCAGCGTAGAACCGGCAGGGGGACTGAACACTGAAGCTTTCTTT.

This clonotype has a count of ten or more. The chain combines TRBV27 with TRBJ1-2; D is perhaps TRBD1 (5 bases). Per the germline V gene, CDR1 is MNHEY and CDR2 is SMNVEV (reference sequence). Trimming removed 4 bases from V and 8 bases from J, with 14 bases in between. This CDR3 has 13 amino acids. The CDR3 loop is CASSWTIAGGYTF. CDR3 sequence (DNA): TGTGCCAGCAGTTGGACAATCGCGGGGGGCTACACCTTC.

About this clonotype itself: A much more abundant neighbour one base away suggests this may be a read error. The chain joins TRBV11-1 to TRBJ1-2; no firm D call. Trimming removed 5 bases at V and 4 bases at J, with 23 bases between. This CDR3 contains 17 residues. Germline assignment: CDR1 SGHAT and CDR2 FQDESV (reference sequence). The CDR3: CASSQIRKAGKTYGYTF. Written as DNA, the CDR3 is TGTGCCAGCAGCCAGATACGTAAGGCTGGAAAGACCTATGGCTACACCTTC.

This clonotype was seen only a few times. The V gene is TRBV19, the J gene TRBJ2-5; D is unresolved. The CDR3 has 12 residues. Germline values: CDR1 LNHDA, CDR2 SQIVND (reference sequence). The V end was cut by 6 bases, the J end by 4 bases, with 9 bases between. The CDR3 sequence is CASRKTAETQYF. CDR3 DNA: TGTGCCAGTAGGAAGACGGCAGAGACCCAGTACTTC.

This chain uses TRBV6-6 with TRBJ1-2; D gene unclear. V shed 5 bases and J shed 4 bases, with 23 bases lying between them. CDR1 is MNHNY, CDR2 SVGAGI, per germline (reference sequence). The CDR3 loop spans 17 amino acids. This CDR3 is CASSAKKGGRKIYGYTF. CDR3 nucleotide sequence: TGTGCCAGCAGTGCAAAGAAAGGTGGGAGAAAGATCTATGGCTACACCTTC.

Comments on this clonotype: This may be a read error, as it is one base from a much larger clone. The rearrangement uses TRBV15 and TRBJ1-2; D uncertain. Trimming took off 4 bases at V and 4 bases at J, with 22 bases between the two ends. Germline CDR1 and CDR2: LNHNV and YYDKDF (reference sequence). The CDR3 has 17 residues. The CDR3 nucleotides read TGTGCCACCAGCATGTCTAAAAGGTGTGGAAGGACCTATGGCTACACCTTC. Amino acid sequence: CATSMSKRCGRTYGYTF.

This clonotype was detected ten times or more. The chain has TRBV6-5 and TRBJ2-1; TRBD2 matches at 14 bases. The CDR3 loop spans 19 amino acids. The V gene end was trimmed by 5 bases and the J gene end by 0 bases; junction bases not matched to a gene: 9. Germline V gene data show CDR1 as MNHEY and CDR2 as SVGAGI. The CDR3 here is CASSPGLAGGRSSYNEQFF. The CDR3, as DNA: TGTGCCAGCAGTCCCGGACTAGCGGGAGGCCGGAGCTCCTACAATGAGCAGTTCTTC.

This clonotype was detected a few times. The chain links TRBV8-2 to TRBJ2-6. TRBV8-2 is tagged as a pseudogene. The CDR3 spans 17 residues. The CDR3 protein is CGNLARITQSRANVLTF. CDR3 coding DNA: TGTGGCAACTTGGCAAGGATAACACAAAGTCGGGCCAACGTCCTGACTTTC.